Below, 30 T cell receptor beta chains from the same sample are listed, as sequenced in a study of shared clonotypes between healthy human individuals. Method: immunoSEQ multiplex PCR; TCRdb's copy keeps in-frame clones and lacks some. The sample yields about 1 million clones, roughly 75% seen once. Sequencing was performed on memory CD4+ T cells sorted from blood. As for subset: CD45RA-negative fraction. These receptors were obtained from a young man in good health.

The rearrangement uses TRBV6-1 and TRBJ2-5, with TRBD2 matching over 8 bases. In germline, CDR1 is MNHNS, CDR2 SASEGT. The junction had 12 bases not matched to a gene; V was cut back by 7 bases and J by 5 bases. The CDR3 length is 15 residues. CDR3 sequence (DNA): TGTGCCAGCATCTTCTCCGGGGGGGCGTTTGAGACCCAGTACTTC. Its translation is CASIFSGGAFETQYF.

The V and J genes are TRBV9 and TRBJ2-2, with D tentatively TRBD2 (6 bases). The CDR3 length is 14 residues. In germline, CDR1 is SGDLS, CDR2 YYNGEE. Trimming cost V 6 bases and J 5 bases, with 14 bases left between them. The CDR3 here is CASKNGSKTGELFF. The CDR3 nucleotides read TGTGCCAGCAAGAACGGGAGTAAAACCGGGGAGCTGTTTTTT.

The rearrangement uses TRBV7-8 and TRBJ1-4, with D possibly TRBD1 on 5 matching bases. V shed 3 bases and J shed 0 bases, with 8 bases lying between them. The germline gives CDR1 SGHVS, CDR2 FQNEAQ. CDR3 size: 15 residues. The CDR3 sequence is CASSLGDATNEKLFF. The CDR3 region has the DNA TGTGCCAGCAGCTTGGGGGATGCAACTAATGAAAAACTGTTTTTT.

About this clone itself: This is likely a read error, given that the CDR3 carries no conserved phenylalanine or tryptophan at its end. Because the CDR3's place on the DNA is in doubt, the DNA is left out and the CDR3 is given as listed by TCRdb. The rearrangement links TRBV6-1 to TRBJ1-3; the table's D gene call, TRBD1, was not cross checked with the DNA. The V gene's germline CDR1 is MNHNS and CDR2 SASEGT. The length of the CDR3 is 11 amino acids, counting both ends. The CDR3 spells CASRTPGHLVS.

This clone was picked up a small number of times. The chain combines TRBV5-3 with TRBJ2-7, with D perhaps assigned TRBD1 or TRBD2 (5 bases each). TRBV5-3 is an open reading frame whose function is uncertain. V was clipped by 1 base and J by 1 base, with 15 bases between them. This CDR3 has 16 residues. The CDR3: CARSLSFGTVSYEQYF. CDR3 DNA: TGTGCCAGAAGCTTGTCTTTCGGGACGGTGTCCTACGAGCAGTACTTC.

A remark on this clone: Other DNA sequences of this sample code for an identical CDR3. The genes are TRBV19 and TRBJ2-7; tentative D call: TRBD2 (6 bases). This CDR3 is built from 13 residues. Germline values: CDR1 LNHDA, CDR2 SQIVND (reference sequence). Trimming removed 1 base from V and 5 bases from J, with 9 bases in between. The CDR3 sequence: CASSIGGGNEQYF. CDR3 nucleotide sequence: TGTGCCAGTAGTATAGGTGGGGGGAACGAGCAGTACTTC.

The chain joins TRBV5-1 to TRBJ2-7, with 15 bases fitting TRBD2. This CDR3 is built from 17 residues. V gave up 4 bases and J gave up 3 bases; unmatched junction bases: 8. The germline V gene encodes CDR1 SGHRS and CDR2 YFSETQ. The CDR3 here is CASSIGTSGRTGYEQYF. DNA for the CDR3: TGCGCCAGCAGCATCGGGACTAGCGGGAGGACCGGCTACGAGCAGTACTTC.

The V and J genes are TRBV19 and TRBJ2-5; no clear D gene. V was trimmed by 6 bases and J by 2 bases, leaving 7 bases between them. The CDR3 contains 12 residues. The germline V gene has CDR1 LNHDA and CDR2 SQIVND (reference sequence). For the CDR3, the DNA is TGTGCCAGTAGCCAGAATCAAGAGACCCAGTACTTC. Translated: CASSQNQETQYF.

The gene calls are TRBV30 and TRBJ2-5; the match to TRBD2 covers 8 bases. Trimming took 0 bases from V and 5 from J; bases not matched to a gene: 8. The CDR3 contains 15 residues. Looked up from germline, CDR1 is GTSNPN and CDR2 is SVGIG (reference sequence). CDR3 bases: TGTGCCTGGAGTGTGAGGTCGGGGGGGCGGGAGACCCAGTACTTC. Amino acid sequence: CAWSVRSGGRETQYF.

The chain carries TRBV2 and TRBJ2-5; 7 nucleotides match TRBD2. J was trimmed by 1 base and V by 4 bases; bases with no gene match: 3. The germline V gene encodes CDR1 SNHLY and CDR2 FYNNEI. This CDR3 spans 14 amino acids. CDR3 residues: CASSGEGPQETQYF. CDR3 in DNA: TGTGCCAGCAGTGGGGAGGGACCCCAAGAGACCCAGTACTTC.

This clone showed up just a few times. This chain links TRBV7-3 with TRBJ2-3; 9 nucleotides align to TRBD2. Germline loops: CDR1 SGHTA, CDR2 FQGTGA. Trimming cost V 2 bases and J 2 bases; bases outside gene matches: 5. This CDR3 spans 16 amino acids. The chain's CDR3 is CASSLGAGGFTDTQYF. CDR3 in DNA: TGTGCCAGCAGCTTAGGAGCGGGGGGATTCACAGATACGCAGTATTTT. The variable domain in full, completed from reference TRBV7-3 and TRBJ2-3, reads GAGVSQTPSNKVTEKGKYVELRCDPISGHTALYWYRQSLGQGPEFLIYFQGTGAADDSGLPNDRFFAVRPEGSVSTLKIQRTERGDSAVYLCASSLGAGGFTDTQYFGPGTRLTVL.

The chain combines TRBV6-6 with TRBJ2-5; 7 positions match TRBD2. The CDR3 length is 15 residues. The germline gives CDR1 MNHNY, CDR2 SVGAGI (reference sequence). V lost 1 base, J lost 5 bases, and 7 bases stayed unmatched. The CDR3 loop is CASSYYSGGYETQYF. Here the CDR3 DNA reads TGTGCCAGCAGTTACTATTCGGGAGGATATGAGACCCAGTACTTC.

The chain joins TRBV9 to TRBJ1-3; 10 positions agree with TRBD1. The CDR3 loop spans 19 amino acids. The germline V gene has CDR1 SGDLS and CDR2 YYNGEE. The junction had 9 bases not matched to a gene; V was cut back by 0 bases and J by 0 bases. The CDR3 DNA sequence: TGTGCCAGCAGCGTAGTGGGACAGGGGTTAGGAGCCTCTGGAAACACCATATATTTT. Translation gives CASSVVGQGLGASGNTIYF.

This clone has more than one count but fewer than ten. V gene TRBV7-8 combines with J gene TRBJ2-2; no clear D gene. V was cut by 4 bases and J by 4 bases, with 7 bases left in between. Germline CDR1 SGHVS, CDR2 FQNEAQ. This CDR3 spans 13 amino acids. The DNA for the CDR3 is TGTGCCAGCAGCTCCTTTAGCACCGGGGAGCTGTTTTTT. As protein: CASSSFSTGELFF.

The rearrangement joins TRBV5-6 to TRBJ1-2; D uncertain. Germline V gene lookup returns CDR1 SGHDT and CDR2 YYEEEE. Trimming left V 2 bases short and J 1 base short, with 6 bases between. The CDR3 spans 13 residues. CDR3 DNA sequence: TGTGCCAGCAGCTTCGCAGATAACTATGGCTACACCTTC. Translating it yields CASSFADNYGYTF.

The chain employs TRBV6-1 and TRBJ2-2; D might be TRBD1 (5 bases). Germline V lookup: CDR1 MNHNS, CDR2 SASEGT. The CDR3 contains 15 residues. Trimming stripped 6 bases from V and 5 bases from J, with 16 bases between. CDR3 amino acids: CASRDQGSVTGELFF. The CDR3 DNA follows: TGTGCCAGCAGGGACCAGGGTTCAGTTACCGGGGAGCTGTTTTTT.

J is TRBJ2-1 and V is TRBV5-1, with unresolved D. Trimming left V 4 bases short and J 7 bases short, with 12 bases between. Germline CDR1 reads SGHRS; CDR2 reads YFSETQ. CDR3 length: 13 amino acids. CDR3 sequence (DNA): TGCGCCAGCAGCCCCAACCGGGCTAATGAGCAGTTCTTC. Protein: CASSPNRANEQFF.

The chain joins TRBV7-2 to TRBJ2-5, with D maybe TRBD2 (5 bases). CDR1 and CDR2 from the germline V gene are SGHTA and FQGNSA. There are 15 residues in the CDR3. Trimming took off 3 bases at V and 0 bases at J, with 11 bases between the two ends. CDR3 nucleotide sequence: TGTGCCAGCAGCTTTAACAGCGGCCACCAAGAGACCCAGTACTTC. It encodes CASSFNSGHQETQYF. Full variable domain (rest looked up from reference TRBV7-2 and TRBJ2-5): GAGVSQSPSNKVTEKGKDVELRCDPISGHTALYWYRQSLGQGLEFLIYFQGNSAPDKSGLPSDRFSAERTGGSVSTLTIQRTQQEDSAVYLCASSFNSGHQETQYFGPGTRLLVL.

This clone was seen just once. CDR3 region: CASSEGGIKNTEAFF. CDR3 coding DNA: TGTGCCAGCAGTGAAGGGGGAATAAAGAACACTGAAGCTTTCTTT. The rearrangement uses TRBV6-4 and TRBJ1-1, with D maybe TRBD1 (6 bases). Germline-derived CDR1 and CDR2 are MRHNA and SNTAGT. This CDR3 is built from 15 residues. V lost 3 bases, J lost 1 base, and 12 bases lay in between.

The V call is TRBV5-4, the J call TRBJ2-3; TRBD1 matches at 9 bases. The CDR3 contains 16 residues. Germline loops: CDR1 SGHNT, CDR2 YYREEE (reference sequence). V trimming: 1 base; J trimming: 0 bases; junction bases outside the gene matches: 3. The CDR3 region is CASSLKGTGSTDTQYF. Written as DNA, the CDR3 is TGTGCCAGCAGCTTGAAGGGGACAGGGAGCACAGATACGCAGTATTTT.

This clone has at least ten counts. The chain couples TRBV11-2 to TRBJ2-2; D is perhaps TRBD2 (5 bases). CDR1 and CDR2 (germline): SGHAT, FQNNGV. The CDR3 sequence is 13 residues long. With 5 bases removed from V and 8 bases from J, the gap between germline ends came to 12 bases. CDR3 loop: CASSEASPGELFF. In DNA form, the CDR3 reads TGTGCCAGCAGCGAGGCTAGCCCGGGGGAGCTGTTTTTT.

The chain couples TRBV2 to TRBJ2-1, with a weak D call TRBD1 (7 bases). The CDR3 totals 14 residues. Trimming removed 8 bases at V and 6 bases at J, with 17 bases between. Germline V gene sequence: CDR1 SNHLY, CDR2 FYNNEI. CDR3 in amino acids: CASGRDSTVNEQFF. The CDR3 DNA is TGTGCCAGCGGGCGGGACAGTACCGTCAATGAGCAGTTCTTC. The variable domain in full, completed from reference TRBV2 and TRBJ2-1, reads EPEVTQTPSHQVTQMGQEVILRCVPISNHLYFYWYRQILGQKVEFLVSFYNNEISEKSEIFDDQFSVERPDGSNFTLKIRSTKLEDSAMYFCASGRDSTVNEQFFGPGTRLTVL.

This clone was observed at least ten times. The same CDR3 arises from other DNA sequences in this sample as well. The gene calls are TRBV5-1 and TRBJ2-3; D possibly corresponds to TRBD2 (6 bases). The CDR3 totals 14 residues. Germline CDR1 reads SGHRS; CDR2 reads YFSETQ. V lost 0 bases and J 4 bases, leaving 9 bases between the germline ends. The CDR3 is CASSLGGDADTQYF. CDR3 in DNA: TGCGCCAGCAGCTTGGGCGGGGACGCAGATACGCAGTATTTT.

The chain carries TRBV4-1 and TRBJ1-4; D unclear. Trimming shortened V by 2 bases and J by 3 bases, and 16 bases separated the two germline ends. CDR3 length: 17 amino acids. Germline V gene data show CDR1 as MGHRA and CDR2 as YSYEKL. The CDR3 loop is CASSQRHYSDANEKLFF. The CDR3, as DNA: TGCGCCAGCAGCCAACGCCACTACAGCGACGCTAATGAAAAACTGTTTTTT.

The rearrangement links TRBV30 to TRBJ1-5, with D possibly being TRBD1 (5 bases). Trimming removed 3 bases from V and 0 bases from J, with 6 bases in between. Germline loops: CDR1 GTSNPN, CDR2 SVGIG (reference sequence). The length of the CDR3 is 13 residues. CDR3 sequence: CAWRTASNQPQHF. CDR3 nucleotide sequence: TGTGCCTGGAGGACAGCTAGCAATCAGCCCCAGCATTTT.

The chain has TRBV6-5 and TRBJ2-1, with D unclear. Deletions cut 8 bases from V and 3 bases from J, with 8 bases between. The CDR3 sequence is 12 residues long. Germline V lookup: CDR1 MNHEY, CDR2 SVGAGI. The DNA of the CDR3 is TGTGCCAGCGGTAAGCTCTACAATGAGCAGTTCTTC. Protein: CASGKLYNEQFF.

On this clone: The sample contains more than one DNA sequence encoding this CDR3. The chain links TRBV2 to TRBJ2-7; 7 nucleotides line up with TRBD1. V gave up 3 bases and J gave up 4 bases; unmatched junction bases: 0. Germline loops: CDR1 SNHLY, CDR2 FYNNEI. The CDR3 runs to 12 residues. The CDR3 loop is CASSDRGYEQYF. The CDR3 DNA reads TGTGCCAGCAGTGACAGGGGGTACGAGCAGTACTTC.

The V gene is TRBV28, the J gene TRBJ1-2; tentative D call: TRBD1 (5 bases). Per germline, CDR1 MDHEN and CDR2 SYDVKM. The V end was cut by 5 bases, the J end by 8 bases, with 18 bases between. The CDR3 has 14 residues. DNA of the CDR3: TGTGCCAGCAGTAGTATGTCCAGGGCAGACGGCTACACCTTC. This translates into CASSSMSRADGYTF.

This chain connects TRBV6-1 to TRBJ1-5; TRBD1 agrees at 7 bases. Unmatched junction bases numbered 7, after V lost 6 bases and J lost 5 bases. CDR1 and CDR2 from the germline V gene are MNHNS and SASEGT. This CDR3 comprises 14 residues. The CDR3 region has the DNA TGTGCCAGCAGCCCAGGGGGGATAGATCAGCCCCAGCATTTT. Amino acid sequence: CASSPGGIDQPQHF.

Notes on this clone: A read error may account for a junction end that differs from germline. The CDR3 loop is CASSPDGGQETQYF. As DNA, the CDR3 is TGTGCTAGCAGCCCGGACGGCGGACAAGAGACCCAGTACTTC. The chain uses TRBV7-7 and TRBJ2-5; D unclear. The CDR3 runs 14 residues. Per germline, CDR1 SSHAT and CDR2 FNYEAQ (reference sequence).